The present T cell receptor beta chain was sequenced within a study of graft-versus-host responses after intestinal transplantation. Looking at the study overall: The transplants performed in recipients were multivisceral, liver-intestinal, or isolated intestinal. Anti-thymocyte globulin induction was given to all recipients, followed by tacrolimus and steroids for two to four years.

Trimming stripped 3 bases from V and 2 bases from J, with 11 bases between. CDR3 length: 13 amino acids. Germline loops: CDR1 SQVTM, CDR2 ANQGSEA. TCRdb's copy holds only in-frame clones and misses some; the assay was immunoSEQ multiplex PCR. The table lists more than 50,000 clones, around 90% of them singletons, with 1.5% to 2% in the top ten. Graft specimens yielded both intraepithelial and lamina propria lymphocytes. The sequencing here drew on ileum tissue, taken more than 350 days after transplant. This chain connects TRBV29-1 to TRBJ2-7; D unclear. The receptor was derived from a human patient who received an intestinal transplant, so some T cells may come from the graft donor. The CDR3 sequence: CSVEDEFTYEQYF. Written as DNA, the CDR3 is TGCAGCGTTGAGGATGAATTTACCTACGAGCAGTACTTC.